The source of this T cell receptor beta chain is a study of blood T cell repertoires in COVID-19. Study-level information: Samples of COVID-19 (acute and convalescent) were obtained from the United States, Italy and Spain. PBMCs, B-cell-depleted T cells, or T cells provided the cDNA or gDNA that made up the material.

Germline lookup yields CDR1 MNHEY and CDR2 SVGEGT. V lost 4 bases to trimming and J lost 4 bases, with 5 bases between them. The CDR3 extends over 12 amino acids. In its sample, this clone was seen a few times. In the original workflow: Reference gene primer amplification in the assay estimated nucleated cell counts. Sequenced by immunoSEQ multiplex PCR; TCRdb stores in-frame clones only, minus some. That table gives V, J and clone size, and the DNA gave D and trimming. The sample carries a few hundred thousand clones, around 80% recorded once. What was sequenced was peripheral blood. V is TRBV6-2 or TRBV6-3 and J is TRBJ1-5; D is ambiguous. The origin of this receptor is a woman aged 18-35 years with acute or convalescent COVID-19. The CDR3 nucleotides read TGTGCCAGCAGTTCTTATAATCAGCCCCAGCATTTT. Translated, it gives CASSSYNQPQHF.